The 20 T cell receptor beta chains reported below all come from one sample, sequenced in a study of massively parallel sequencing of T cell beta chains. Using its own MiXCR run on the 5' RACE reads, TCRdb lists one record per CDR3 protein. The profile covers under 4,500 distinct CDR3 sequences, with 38% appearing a single time and approximately 2.7% taken by the ten largest. Input material: commercial RNA from peripheral blood pooled from many donors. Every receptor here comes from a pool of human donors in good health; the sample was commercial RNA pooled from many donors.

The sample holds a few counts of this clonotype. The rearrangement uses TRBV20-1 and TRBJ2-1; 7 bases fit TRBD2. This CDR3 has 13 amino acids. Trimming at V came to 3 bases and at J to 2 bases, leaving 1 base not matched to a gene. CDR1 DFQATT and CDR2 SNEGSKA come from the germline V gene (reference sequence). Here the CDR3 DNA reads TGCAGTGCTAGCGGGAGGACCTACAATGAGCAGTTCTTC. Translating it yields CSASGRTYNEQFF.

J is TRBJ2-1 and V is TRBV4-1, with TRBD2 identical over 14 bases. The V segment lost 5 bases and the J segment 9 bases; nucleotides outside the gene matches: 6. The CDR3 covers 15 residues. Germline V CDR1 and CDR2: MGHRA, YSYEKL. The CDR3 nucleotides read TGCGCCAGCAGCTTCGGGACTAGCGGGAGCACTGAGCAGTTCTTC. This gives the protein CASSFGTSGSTEQFF.

By share, this clonotype ranks as large (0.1 to 1%). J is TRBJ2-1 and V is TRBV20-1; D unclear. V was shortened by 7 bases and J by 8 bases, with 12 bases between the two germline ends. This CDR3 contains 11 residues. CDR1 DFQATT and CDR2 SNEGSKA come from the germline V gene (reference sequence). CDR3 nucleotide sequence: TGCAGTGGTGGGGTCGAATATGAGCAGTTCTTC. Translated, it gives CSGGVEYEQFF.

Notes on this clonotype: One end of the junction does not line up with germline, which may come from a read error. The chain joins TRBV5-1 to TRBJ2-2; a possible D gene is TRBD2 (5 bases). The CDR3 contains 14 residues. In germline, CDR1 is SGHRS, CDR2 YFSETQ. The DNA of the CDR3 is TGCGCCAGCAGCTTAGGGCTAGCCACCTGGGAGCTGTTTTTT. Protein sequence: CASSLGLATWELFF.

The J gene is TRBJ2-7, the V gene TRBV7-2, with a tentative D call TRBD2 (5 bases). The germline V gene has CDR1 SGHTA and CDR2 FQGNSA. Trimming stripped 3 bases from V and 2 bases from J, with 11 bases between. The CDR3 consists of 14 residues. The CDR3 sequence: CASSFVVEAYEQYF. The DNA for the CDR3 is TGTGCCAGCAGCTTCGTCGTGGAGGCCTACGAGCAGTACTTC.

V and J are TRBV29-1 and TRBJ1-1, with D maybe TRBD1 (5 bases). Trimming removed 5 bases at V and 6 bases at J, with 16 bases between. This CDR3 contains 13 residues. In germline, CDR1 is SQVTM, CDR2 ANQGSEA. The DNA of the CDR3 is TGCAGCGTTAAGGGGCGAAAGCTAGCTGAAGCTTTCTTT. The encoded protein is CSVKGRKLAEAFF.

The V gene is TRBV5-4, the J gene TRBJ1-1; no reliable D call. The germline V gene encodes CDR1 SGHNT and CDR2 YYREEE (reference sequence). V gave up 1 base and J gave up 10 bases, with 14 bases separating them. The CDR3 runs to 13 residues. For the CDR3, the DNA is TGTGCCAGCAGCTTGAGTGGGCCCAGAGGAGCTTTCTTT. This encodes CASSLSGPRGAFF.

The chain uses TRBV5-1 and TRBJ1-2; D is uncertain. From germline, CDR1 is SGHRS and CDR2 YFSETQ. Trimming took off 4 bases at V and 4 bases at J, with 11 bases between the two ends. This CDR3 has 13 amino acids. CDR3 amino acids: CASSGLSPYGYTF. CDR3 nucleotide sequence: TGCGCCAGCAGCGGGCTAAGCCCCTATGGCTACACCTTC.

The chain combines TRBV11-3 with TRBJ2-7; 7 bases agree with TRBD1. The CDR3 is 14 amino acids. Trimming took 1 base from V and 2 from J; bases not matched to a gene: 2. Germline assignment: CDR1 SGHNT and CDR2 YENEEA. The CDR3 DNA reads as TGTGCCAGCAGCTTAGGGGGGACAGCCTACGAGCAGTACTTC. Translated: CASSLGGTAYEQYF.

The V and J genes are TRBV28 and TRBJ2-1, with D tentatively TRBD1 or TRBD2 (5 bases each). CDR3 length equals 14 residues. Trimming pared 0 bases from V and 10 bases from J, leaving 13 bases between. The germline CDR1 and CDR2 sequences are MDHEN and SYDVKM. The CDR3 DNA is TGTGCCAGCAGTTTATGGTTGGGGGTTAAAGAGCAGTTCTTC. It codes for CASSLWLGVKEQFF.

This chain joins TRBV28 and TRBJ2-6; unclear D gene. This CDR3 contains 11 residues. V gave up 5 bases and J gave up 17 bases, with 13 bases separating them. Germline lookup yields CDR1 MDHEN and CDR2 SYDVKM. The CDR3 here is CASSLGWNLTF. CDR3 nucleotides: TGTGCCAGCAGTCTGGGGTGGAATTTGACTTTC.

This rearrangement joins TRBV5-1 to TRBJ1-6; D remains ambiguous. The CDR3 covers 14 residues. Germline CDR1 reads SGHRS; CDR2 reads YFSETQ. The V and J ends lost 4 bases and 7 bases respectively, with 12 bases between them. The CDR3 bases are TGCGCCAGCAGCCCGTCGGGCGGGAATTCACCCCTCCACTTT. It specifies CASSPSGGNSPLHF.

The rearrangement links TRBV5-1 to TRBJ2-7; TRBD1 or TRBD2 may be the D gene (5 bases each). V dropped 4 bases and J dropped 3 bases, with 11 bases sitting between them. Germline V gene sequence: CDR1 SGHRS, CDR2 YFSETQ. The CDR3 sequence is 13 residues long. The CDR3 reads CASSRDGFYEQYF. The CDR3 region has the DNA TGCGCCAGCAGCCGGGACGGATTCTACGAGCAGTACTTC.

The chain carries TRBV19 and TRBJ2-2; TRBD1 or TRBD2 may be the D gene (7 bases each). This CDR3 has 15 residues. V lost 3 bases and J 5 bases, leaving 13 bases between the germline ends. Germline values: CDR1 LNHDA, CDR2 SQIVND (reference sequence). The DNA of the CDR3 is TGTGCCAGTAGTATCAGACAGGGAGGGACCGGGGAGCTGTTTTTT. Its protein product is CASSIRQGGTGELFF. The full variable domain, completed using reference TRBV19 and TRBJ2-2, is DGGITQSPKYLFRKEGQNVTLSCEQNLNHDAMYWYRQDPGQGLRLIYYSQIVNDFQKGDIAEGYSVSREKKESFPLTVTSAQKNPTAFYLCASSIRQGGTGELFFGEGSRLTVL.

V is TRBV6-9 and J is TRBJ1-5; D is undetermined. Germline CDR1 reads MNHGY; CDR2 reads SVAAGI. This CDR3 region has 13 residues. V lost 1 base and J 4 bases, leaving 5 bases between the germline ends. DNA of the CDR3: TGTGCCAGCAGTTATTGGTGGAATCAGCCCCAGCATTTT. Its protein is CASSYWWNQPQHF.

This clonotype was picked up a small number of times. V and J are TRBV12-5 and TRBJ1-5; D unresolved. This CDR3 contains 11 residues. Trimming took off 5 bases at V and 3 bases at J, with 2 bases between the two ends. Germline CDR1 is LGHNT and CDR2 is FRNRAP. The CDR3 coding sequence is TGTGCTAGTGGTCTCAATCAGCCCCAGCATTTT. Translated, it gives CASGLNQPQHF.

This clonotype was counted only a few times. This chain links TRBV2 with TRBJ1-1; D may be TRBD1 (6 bases). There are 13 residues in the CDR3. Germline V gene data show CDR1 as SNHLY and CDR2 as FYNNEI. Trimming removed 6 bases from V and 4 bases from J, with 12 bases in between. The CDR3 DNA reads as TGTGCCAGCAGGCTAGACAGGACCACTGAAGCTTTCTTT. Protein sequence: CASRLDRTTEAFF.

Comment on this clonotype: The junction differs from germline at one of its ends, possibly a read error. The J gene is TRBJ2-3, the V gene TRBV5-1, with 9 positions matching TRBD2. Germline V gene lookup returns CDR1 SGHRS and CDR2 YFSETQ. CDR3 size: 14 residues. This CDR3 reads CASSFGGGEDTQYF. The CDR3 nucleotides are TGCGCCAGTAGCTTTGGCGGGGGGGAAGATACGCAGTATTTT. Based on the CDR3 plus reference TRBV5-1 and TRBJ2-3, the full variable domain is KAGVTQTPRYLIKTRGQQVTLSCSPISGHRSVSWYQQTPGQGLQFLFEYFSETQRNKGNFPGRFSGRQFSNSRSEMNVSTLELGDSALYLCASSFGGGEDTQYFGPGTRLTVL.

This clonotype was observed a few times. The junction shows a germline mismatch at one end, possibly a read error. The chain is built from TRBV29-1 and TRBJ1-1; 7 bases map to TRBD1. Germline values: CDR1 SQVTM, CDR2 ANQGSEA. The CDR3 has 13 amino acids. The CDR3 coding sequence is TGCAGCGCTGAACAGGGGTCGGGCACTGAAGCTTTCTTT. Encoded protein: CSAEQGSGTEAFF.

As regards this clonotype: A junction end diverges from the germline sequence, so it may reflect a read error. The V call is TRBV2, the J call TRBJ2-4; D ambiguous. Germline CDR1 reads SNHLY; CDR2 reads FYNNEI. The CDR3 loop spans 13 amino acids. The CDR3: CASREVAKNIQYF. As DNA, the CDR3 is TGTGCCAGCAGGGAAGTCGCCAAAAACATTCAGTACTTC. Supplemented by reference TRBV2 and TRBJ2-4, the full variable domain reads EPEVTQTPSHQVTQMGQEVILRCVPISNHLYFYWYRQILGQKVEFLVSFYNNEISEKSEIFDDQFSVERPDGSNFTLKIRSTKLEDSAMYFCASREVAKNIQYFGAGTRLSVL.